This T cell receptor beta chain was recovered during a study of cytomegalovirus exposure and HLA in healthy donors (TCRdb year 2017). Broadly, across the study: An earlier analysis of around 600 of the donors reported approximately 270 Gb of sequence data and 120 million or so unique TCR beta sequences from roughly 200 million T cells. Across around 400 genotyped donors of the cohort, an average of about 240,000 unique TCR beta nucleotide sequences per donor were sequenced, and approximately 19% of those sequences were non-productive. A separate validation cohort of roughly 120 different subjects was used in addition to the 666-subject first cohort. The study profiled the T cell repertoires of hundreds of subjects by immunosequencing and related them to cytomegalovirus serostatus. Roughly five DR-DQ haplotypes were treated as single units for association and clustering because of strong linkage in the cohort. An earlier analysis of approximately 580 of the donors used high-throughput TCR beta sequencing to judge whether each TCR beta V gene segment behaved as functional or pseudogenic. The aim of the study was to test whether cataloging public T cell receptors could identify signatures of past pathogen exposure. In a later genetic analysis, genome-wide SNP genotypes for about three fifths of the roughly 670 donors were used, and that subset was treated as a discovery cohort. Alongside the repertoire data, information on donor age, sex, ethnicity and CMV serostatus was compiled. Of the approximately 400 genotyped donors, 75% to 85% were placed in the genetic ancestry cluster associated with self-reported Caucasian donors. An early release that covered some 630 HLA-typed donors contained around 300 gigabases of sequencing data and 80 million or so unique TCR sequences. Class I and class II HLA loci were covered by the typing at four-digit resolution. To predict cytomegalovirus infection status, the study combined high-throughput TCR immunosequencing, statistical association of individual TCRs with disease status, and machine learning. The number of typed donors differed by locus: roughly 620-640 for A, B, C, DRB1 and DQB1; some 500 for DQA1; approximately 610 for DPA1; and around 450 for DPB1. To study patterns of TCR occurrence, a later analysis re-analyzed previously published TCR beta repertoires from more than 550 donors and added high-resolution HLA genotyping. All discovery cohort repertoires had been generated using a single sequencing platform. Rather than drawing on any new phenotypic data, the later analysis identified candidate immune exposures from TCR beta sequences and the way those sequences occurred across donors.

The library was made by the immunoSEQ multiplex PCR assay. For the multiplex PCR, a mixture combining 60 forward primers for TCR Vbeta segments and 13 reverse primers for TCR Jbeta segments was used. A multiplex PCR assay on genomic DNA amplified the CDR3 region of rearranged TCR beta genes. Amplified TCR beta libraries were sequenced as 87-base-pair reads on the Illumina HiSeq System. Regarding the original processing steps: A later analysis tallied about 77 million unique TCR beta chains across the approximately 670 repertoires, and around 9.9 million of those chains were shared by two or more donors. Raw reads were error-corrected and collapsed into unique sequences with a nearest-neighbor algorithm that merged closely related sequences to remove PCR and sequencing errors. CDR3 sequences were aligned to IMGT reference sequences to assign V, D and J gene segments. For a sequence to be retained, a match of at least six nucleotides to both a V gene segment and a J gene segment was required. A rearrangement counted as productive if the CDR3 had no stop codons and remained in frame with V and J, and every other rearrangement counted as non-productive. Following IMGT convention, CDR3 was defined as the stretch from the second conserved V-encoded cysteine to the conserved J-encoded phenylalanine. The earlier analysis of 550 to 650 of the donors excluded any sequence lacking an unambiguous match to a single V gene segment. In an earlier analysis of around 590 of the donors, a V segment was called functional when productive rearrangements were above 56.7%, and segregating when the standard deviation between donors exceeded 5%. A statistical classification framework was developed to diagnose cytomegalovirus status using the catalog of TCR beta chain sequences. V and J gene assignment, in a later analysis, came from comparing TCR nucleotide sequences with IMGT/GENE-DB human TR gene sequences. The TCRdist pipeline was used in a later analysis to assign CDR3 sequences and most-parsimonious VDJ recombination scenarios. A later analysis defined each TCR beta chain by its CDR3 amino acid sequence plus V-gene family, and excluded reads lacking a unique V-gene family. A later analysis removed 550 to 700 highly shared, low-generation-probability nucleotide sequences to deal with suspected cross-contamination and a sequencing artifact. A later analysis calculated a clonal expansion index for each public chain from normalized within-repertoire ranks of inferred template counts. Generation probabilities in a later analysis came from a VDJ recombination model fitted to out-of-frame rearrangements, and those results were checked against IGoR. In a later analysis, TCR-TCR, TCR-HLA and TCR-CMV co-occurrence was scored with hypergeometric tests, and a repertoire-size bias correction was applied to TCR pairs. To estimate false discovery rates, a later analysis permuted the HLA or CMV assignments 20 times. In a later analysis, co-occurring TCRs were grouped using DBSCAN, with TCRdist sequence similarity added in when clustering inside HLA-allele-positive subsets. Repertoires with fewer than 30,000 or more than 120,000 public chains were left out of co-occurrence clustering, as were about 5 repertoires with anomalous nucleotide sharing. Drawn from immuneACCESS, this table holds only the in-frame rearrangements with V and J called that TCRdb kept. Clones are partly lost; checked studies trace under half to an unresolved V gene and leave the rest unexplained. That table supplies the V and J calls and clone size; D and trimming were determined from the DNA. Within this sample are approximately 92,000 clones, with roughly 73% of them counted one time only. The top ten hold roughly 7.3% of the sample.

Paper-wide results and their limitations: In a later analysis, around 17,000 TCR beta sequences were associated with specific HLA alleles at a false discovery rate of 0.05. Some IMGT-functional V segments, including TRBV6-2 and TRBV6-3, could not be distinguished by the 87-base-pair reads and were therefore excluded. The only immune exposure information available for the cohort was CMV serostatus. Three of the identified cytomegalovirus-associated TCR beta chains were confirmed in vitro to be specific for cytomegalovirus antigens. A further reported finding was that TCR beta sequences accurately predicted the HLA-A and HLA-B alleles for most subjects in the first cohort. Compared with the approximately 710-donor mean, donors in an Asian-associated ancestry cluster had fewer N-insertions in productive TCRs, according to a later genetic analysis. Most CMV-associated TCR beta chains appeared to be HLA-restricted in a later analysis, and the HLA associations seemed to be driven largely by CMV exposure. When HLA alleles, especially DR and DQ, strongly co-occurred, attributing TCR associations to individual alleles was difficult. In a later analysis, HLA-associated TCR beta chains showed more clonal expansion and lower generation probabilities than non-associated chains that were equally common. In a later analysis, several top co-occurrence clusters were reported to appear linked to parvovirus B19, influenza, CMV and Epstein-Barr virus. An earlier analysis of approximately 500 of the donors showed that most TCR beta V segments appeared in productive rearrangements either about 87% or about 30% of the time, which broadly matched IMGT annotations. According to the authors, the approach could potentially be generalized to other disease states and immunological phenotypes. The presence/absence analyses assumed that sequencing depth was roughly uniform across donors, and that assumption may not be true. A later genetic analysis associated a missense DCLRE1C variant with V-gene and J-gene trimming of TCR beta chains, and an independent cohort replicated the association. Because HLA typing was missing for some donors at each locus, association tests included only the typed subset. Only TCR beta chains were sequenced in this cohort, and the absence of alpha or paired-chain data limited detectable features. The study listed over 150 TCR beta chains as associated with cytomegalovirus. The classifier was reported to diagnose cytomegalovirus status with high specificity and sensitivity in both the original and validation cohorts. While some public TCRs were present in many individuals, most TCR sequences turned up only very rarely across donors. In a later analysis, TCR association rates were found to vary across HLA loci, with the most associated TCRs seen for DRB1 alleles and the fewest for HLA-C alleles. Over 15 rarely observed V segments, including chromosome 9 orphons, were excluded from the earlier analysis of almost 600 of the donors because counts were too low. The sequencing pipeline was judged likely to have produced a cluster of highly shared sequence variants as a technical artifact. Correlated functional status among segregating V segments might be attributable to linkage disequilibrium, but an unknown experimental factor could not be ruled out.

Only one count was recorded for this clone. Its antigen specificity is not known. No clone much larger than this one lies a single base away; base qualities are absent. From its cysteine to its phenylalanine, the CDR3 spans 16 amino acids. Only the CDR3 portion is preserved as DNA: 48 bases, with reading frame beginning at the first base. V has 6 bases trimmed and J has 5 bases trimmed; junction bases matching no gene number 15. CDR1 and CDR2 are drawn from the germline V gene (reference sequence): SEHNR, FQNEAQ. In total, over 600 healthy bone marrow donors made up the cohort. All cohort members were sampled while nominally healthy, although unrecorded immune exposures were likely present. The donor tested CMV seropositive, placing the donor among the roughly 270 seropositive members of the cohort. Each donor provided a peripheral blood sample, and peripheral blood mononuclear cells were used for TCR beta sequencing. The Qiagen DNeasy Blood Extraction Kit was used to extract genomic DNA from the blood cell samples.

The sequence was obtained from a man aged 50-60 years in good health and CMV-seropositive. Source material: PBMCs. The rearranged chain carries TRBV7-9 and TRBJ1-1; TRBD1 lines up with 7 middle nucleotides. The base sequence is TGTGCCAGCAGTCTTGGACAGGCGGGCGTATTGACTGAAGCTTTCTTT. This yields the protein CASSLGQAGVLTEAFF.